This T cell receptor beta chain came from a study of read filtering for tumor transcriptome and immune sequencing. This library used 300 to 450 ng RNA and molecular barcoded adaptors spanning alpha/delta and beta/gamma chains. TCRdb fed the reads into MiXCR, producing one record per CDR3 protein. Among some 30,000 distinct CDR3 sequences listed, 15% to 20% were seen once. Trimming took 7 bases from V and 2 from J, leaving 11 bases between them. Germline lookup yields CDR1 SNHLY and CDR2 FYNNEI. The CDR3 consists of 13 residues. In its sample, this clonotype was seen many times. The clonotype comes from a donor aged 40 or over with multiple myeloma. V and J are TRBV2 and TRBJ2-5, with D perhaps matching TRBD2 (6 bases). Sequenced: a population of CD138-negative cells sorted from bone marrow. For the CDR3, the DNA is TGTGCCAGCAAGTCGGAGGGACAAGAGACCCAGTACTTC. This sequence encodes CASKSEGQETQYF.